A selection of T cell receptor beta chains follows, all from one sample in a study of technical replicates of blood from several donors. Only in-frame clones appear in the TCRdb table, and some are missing; sequencing was by immunoSEQ multiplex PCR. The repertoire holds about 83,000 clones, with just over 95% as singletons. Sequences were obtained from T cells isolated from PBMCs. The origin of the receptors is a human donor in good health. Both conserved end residues are part of each CDR3. D genes are given only for firm matches. Some rows have no size entry. The others give once, few or many, or a class for an expanded clone.

J: TRBJ1-1
V: TRBV27
D: -
size: -
DNA: TGTGCCAGCAGTTTTACAGCGAACACTGAAGCTTTCTTT
CDR3: CASSFTANTEAFF

J: TRBJ2-1
V: TRBV6-5
D: -
size: -
DNA: TGTGCCAGCAGTTACTCCGGACAGCTCAATGAGCAGTTCTTC
CDR3: CASSYSGQLNEQFF

J: TRBJ1-1
V: TRBV11-3
D: TRBD1
size: -
DNA: TGTGCCAGCAGCTCCTACAGGGGGGGGGACACTGAAGCTTTCTTT
CDR3: CASSSYRGGDTEAFF

J: TRBJ1-4
V: TRBV25-1
D: -
size: -
DNA: TGTGCCAGCAGTGAATGGGTGACGGGGAAAGATGAAAAACTGTTTTTT
CDR3: CASSEWVTGKDEKLFF

J: TRBJ2-2
V: TRBV6-4
D: TRBD1
size: -
DNA: TGTGCCAGCAGTGACCAGACAGGGAAGAACACCGGGGAGCTGTTTTTT
CDR3: CASSDQTGKNTGELFF

J: TRBJ2-5
V: TRBV7-2
D: TRBD2
size: -
DNA: TGTGCCAGCAGCTTAGGGCTAGCGGGGTTGGGGGGGGCCCAGTACTTC
CDR3: CASSLGLAGLGGAQYF

J: TRBJ2-2
V: TRBV4-1
D: -
size: -
DNA: TGCGCCAGCAGCCTCAGGGTTACCGGGGAGCTGTTTTTT
CDR3: CASSLRVTGELFF

J: TRBJ1-1
V: TRBV6-1
D: -
size: -
DNA: TGTGCCAGCAGTGAATTCCCAACAGGGAGAGGCATGAACACTGAAGCTTTCTTT
CDR3: CASSEFPTGRGMNTEAFF

J: TRBJ2-2
V: TRBV5-1
D: -
size: -
DNA: TGCGCCAGCAGCCTGGGCGGGGTCTCGAACACCGGGGAGCTGTTTTTT
CDR3: CASSLGGVSNTGELFF

J: TRBJ1-4
V: TRBV9
D: TRBD1
size: -
DNA: TGTGCCAGCAGCGTGGGGGGACAGTCTTATGAAAAACTGTTTTTT
CDR3: CASSVGGQSYEKLFF

J: TRBJ2-5
V: TRBV7-9
D: TRBD1
size: -
DNA: TGTGCCACCTGGGACAGAGAAGAGACCCAGTACTTC
CDR3: CATWDREETQYF

J: TRBJ1-1
V: TRBV27
D: -
size: -
DNA: TGTGCCAGCAGTTTAAGGGGCAGAGAAGCTTTCTTT
CDR3: CASSLRGREAFF

J: TRBJ1-5
V: TRBV4-1
D: -
size: -
DNA: TGCGCCAGCAGCCAAGATGGCAGGGCCAAGAATCAGCCCCAGCATTTT
CDR3: CASSQDGRAKNQPQHF

J: TRBJ1-3
V: TRBV6-5
D: -
size: -
DNA: TGTGCCAGCAGTTACGAGGGTCCCTCTGGAAACACCATATATTTT
CDR3: CASSYEGPSGNTIYF

J: TRBJ2-7
V: TRBV19
D: -
size: -
DNA: TGTGCCAGCTCCTATGGACAGGCGGGATACGAGCAGTACTTC
CDR3: CASSYGQAGYEQYF

J: TRBJ1-4
V: TRBV5-1
D: -
size: -
DNA: TGCGCCAGCAAATTGACGCCGGAGGGCGAAAAACTGTTTTTT
CDR3: CASKLTPEGEKLFF

J: TRBJ2-2
V: TRBV9
D: -
size: once
DNA: TGTGCCAGCAGCGTAGACAGGGGAGGTCGATCCGGTGACGGGGAGCTGTTTTTT
CDR3: CASSVDRGGRSGDGELFF

J: TRBJ1-1
V: TRBV27
D: -
size: -
DNA: TGTGCCAGCAGTTTATCTGGGGCGCGGGCTTTCTTT
CDR3: CASSLSGARAFF

J: TRBJ1-2
V: TRBV28
D: TRBD1
size: -
DNA: TGTGCCAGCAGATTCGGAGGAATGGGACAGGCGGGAGGCTACACCTTC
CDR3: CASRFGGMGQAGGYTF

J: TRBJ2-3
V: TRBV4-1
D: TRBD2
size: once
DNA: TGCGCCAGCAGCCACCCCCCGGGCGGCGGGAGCCCCACAGATACGCAGTATTTT
CDR3: CASSHPPGGGSPTDTQYF

J: TRBJ2-1
V: TRBV7-3
D: TRBD2
size: -
DNA: TGTGCCAGCAGCCTCGCCCGAGCTAGCGGGCCGTACAATGAGCAGTTCTTC
CDR3: CASSLARASGPYNEQFF

J: TRBJ2-7
V: TRBV7-9
D: TRBD1
size: -
DNA: TGTGCCAGCGGACAGGGCCCCTACGAGCAGTACTTC
CDR3: CASGQGPYEQYF

J: TRBJ1-1
V: TRBV6-5
D: TRBD1
size: -
DNA: TGTGCCAGCAGTCTAGGGACAGGGACTGAAGCTTTCTTT
CDR3: CASSLGTGTEAFF

J: TRBJ2-7
V: TRBV6-1
D: TRBD2
size: -
DNA: TGTGCCAGCAGTGGTTTTGGCGGGAGGGTGGCGAGGGAGCAGTACTTC
CDR3: CASSGFGGRVAREQYF